Included here is one T cell receptor beta chain sequence, with context. The antigen it recognizes is unknown. Base quality data are lacking; no much larger clone is found one base away. For TCRbeta CDR3 sequencing, genomic DNA was extracted from sorted cells using the QIAGEN DNeasy Blood and Tissue Kit. High-throughput TCRbeta CDR3 sequencing was carried out commercially through immunoSEQ, with PCR amplification with bias correction and internal controls included. On the study's bioinformatics: A unique productive TCRbeta sequence was defined by the CDR3 nucleotide sequence when primers matched, and otherwise by the CDR3 amino acid sequence together with the Vbeta and Jbeta genes. Sorting error was corrected by removing sequences shared between sorted populations at a frequency ratio of 2:1 or less, and the remaining shared sequences were assigned to the higher population. A sequence counted as donor-reactive if, in CFSE-low cells, the sequence had a frequency of at least 0.01% and was expanded at least 5-fold compared with unstimulated cells. Repertoire divergence was quantified by Jensen-Shannon divergence using the top 100 TCRbeta sequences ranked by frequency. For samples with multiple sequencing runs, sorting error was corrected separately for each run before the runs were pooled. The clones in this table, taken by TCRdb from immuneACCESS, are in-frame only. Not every clone is retained; where verified, under half of the shortfall comes from an unresolved V gene, and the cause of the rest is unknown. V and J calls and clone size are given by that table; D and trimming were obtained from the DNA. For this sample the table gives 75,000 to 100,000 clones, of which about 92% were detected only once. Over 4% of the sample is taken by the ten largest.

The CDR3 goes from the cysteine to the phenylalanine over 15 residues. The DNA shown is the 45-base CDR3, in frame from base 1. V loses 6 bases of germline sequence and J loses 1 base, and the interval between the two ends is 15 bases. The germline V gene encodes CDR1 MNHNS and CDR2 SASEGT. This entry belongs to a study of Tregs in tolerant kidney transplant recipients (dated by TCRdb to about 2019). General notes on the study: Before combined kidney and bone marrow transplantation, this study identified donor-specific regulatory T cells using TCRbeta sequencing and then followed those same cells after transplant. In a few healthy controls, several methods of expanding Tregs specific for an allogeneic donor were compared by TCRbeta repertoire sequencing.

Unstimulated Tregs (CD4+CD25+CD127-), CD4+ non-Tregs (CD4+CD25-), CD4 and CD8 cells were FACS-sorted from thawed PBMCs. Healthy control blood was obtained either as purchased buffy coats or from healthy volunteers. Healthy control blood was separated into PBMCs by Ficoll density gradient and cryopreserved, and patient PBMCs were collected both before and after transplant. General conclusions and limits of the study: Biological reproducibility was not examined directly, but technical replication error appeared to be minimal. Expanding Tregs with activated donor B cells appeared to identify the most biologically relevant and donor-specific TCRbeta repertoire. The study was limited by small patient numbers, and the findings need validation in larger populations and under other immunosuppression protocols.

The origin of this receptor is a human donor in good health. Sequencing input: CD8+ T cells from blood. The chain was built from TRBV6-1 and TRBJ1-2, and possibly TRBD1, on 5 matching bases. The DNA sequence reads TGTGCCAGCAGACTCACGGACACGATTAACTATGGCTACACCTTC. This yields the protein CASRLTDTINYGYTF.